This is a list of T cell receptor beta chains from one sample in a study of OX40 agonist ivuxolimab in advanced cancers. The table came from immunoSEQ multiplex PCR; TCRdb's copy has only in-frame clones and leaves some out. The profile shows some 50,000 clones, approximately 80% of them singletons. The source material was CD4+ or CD8+ T cells sorted from blood, sampled in a trial of the OX40 agonist ivuxolimab. These receptors were obtained from an adult with an advanced solid tumor such as melanoma, head and neck, liver or kidney cancer. CDR3s include the opening cysteine and the closing phenylalanine or tryptophan. A D gene is named only where the DNA matches it firmly.

>.|TRBV6-1
CASSEREAYNSPLHF
>.|TRBV7-2
CASSLSIRTGELFF
>.|TRBV7-9
CASSRSYEQYF
>.|TRBV10-2
CASSESDKGSYNEQFF
>.|TRBV28
CASRPGQAYGYTF
>.|TRBV6-6
CASSYSSGSGEKLFF
>.|TRBV7-9
CASTQGSGARQETQYF
>TRBD2|TRBV11-2
CASSLWLAGANTGELFF
>.|TRBV11-2
CASSLARKETQYF
>TRBD1|TRBV28
CASSSARGQGGTEQYF
>.|TRBV4-2
CASSQDFSFGYGYTF
>.|TRBV7-3
CASSLNGGTQTQYF
>.|TRBV19
CASSMGGIQRGNTIYF
>.|TRBV2
CASRPVQGTGNTIYF
>.|TRBV5-1
CASSASGMRNTGELFF
>TRBD1|TRBV9
CASSGHPGQGPSSYEQYF
>.|TRBV21-1
CASSTCGTAILNRPQHF
>TRBD1|TRBV19
CASSPGQGNYGYTF
>.|TRBV27
CASSRVGGETQYF
>TRBD1|TRBV6-1
CASSDHPGQGSWNYGYTF
>.|TRBV7-2
CASSQSNRGREQYF
>.|TRBV5-1
CASSRAILDTQYF
>.|TRBV12-1
CASSSGHTRNYGYTF
>.|TRBV7-8
CASSLDRLKEEKLFF
>TRBD2|TRBV5-1
CASSQTGTSGQETQYF
>.|TRBV28
CASSPGVVVYIQYF
>.|TRBV7-3
CASSPDGQMNTGELFF
>TRBD2|TRBV7-2
CASSLQRGGYNEQFF
>TRBD2|TRBV11-1
CASSLWTSAAYEQYF
>.|TRBV19
CASSTPDPEKLFF
>.|TRBV25-1
CASSEGGLLSGYTF
>TRBD1|TRBV5-4
CASSLASGTDYGYTF
>.|TRBV7-9
CASSPSGANVLTF
>.|TRBV19
CASTLQAGHSYEQYF
>.|TRBV4-2
CASSLYPGREAFF
>.|TRBV7-8
CASSRNRGGGQQFF
>.|TRBV19
CASNPGDSGNTIYF
>TRBD1|TRBV6-1
CASSTQGAVTEAFF
>.|TRBV27
CASSLSSRAHEQYF
>.|TRBV28
CASSLLGGSNSPLHF
>.|TRBV19
CASSIEGRGRGGYTF
>TRBD2|TRBV28
CASSVSGGAEEQYF
>.|TRBV28
CASSVANYGYTF
>.|TRBV2
CASSEDQTTGELFF
>.|TRBV5-4
CASSSPGGTQYF
>.|TRBV10-2
CASIQGYEQYF
>.|TRBV28
CASTPARFSSSTDTQYF
>.|TRBV18
CASSPDWGRIGELFF
>.|TRBV19
CASKLSVSSGELFF
>.|TRBV12-5
CASESPGGRTSYEQYF
>.|TRBV2
CASSLGQFREQYF